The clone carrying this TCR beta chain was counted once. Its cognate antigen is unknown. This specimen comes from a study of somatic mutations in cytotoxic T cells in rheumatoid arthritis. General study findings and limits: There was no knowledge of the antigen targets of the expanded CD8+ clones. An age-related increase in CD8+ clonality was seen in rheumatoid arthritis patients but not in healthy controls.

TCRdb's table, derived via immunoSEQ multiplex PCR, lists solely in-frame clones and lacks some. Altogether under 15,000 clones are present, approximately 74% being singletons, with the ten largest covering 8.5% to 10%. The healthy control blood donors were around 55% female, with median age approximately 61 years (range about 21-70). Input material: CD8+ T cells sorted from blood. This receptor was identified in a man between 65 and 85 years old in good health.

The CDR3 DNA sequence: TGTGCCAGCAGTCCCGCCCTACTACAGGGGGCAACCTCCTACGAGCAGTACTTC. Protein: CASSPALLQGATSYEQYF. The chain links TRBV27 to TRBJ2-7; 9 bases map to TRBD1. Losses at the gene ends were 5 bases for V and 0 bases for J; bases not matched to a gene: 14. CDR3 size: 18 residues. Per the germline V gene, CDR1 is MNHEY and CDR2 is SMNVEV (reference sequence).